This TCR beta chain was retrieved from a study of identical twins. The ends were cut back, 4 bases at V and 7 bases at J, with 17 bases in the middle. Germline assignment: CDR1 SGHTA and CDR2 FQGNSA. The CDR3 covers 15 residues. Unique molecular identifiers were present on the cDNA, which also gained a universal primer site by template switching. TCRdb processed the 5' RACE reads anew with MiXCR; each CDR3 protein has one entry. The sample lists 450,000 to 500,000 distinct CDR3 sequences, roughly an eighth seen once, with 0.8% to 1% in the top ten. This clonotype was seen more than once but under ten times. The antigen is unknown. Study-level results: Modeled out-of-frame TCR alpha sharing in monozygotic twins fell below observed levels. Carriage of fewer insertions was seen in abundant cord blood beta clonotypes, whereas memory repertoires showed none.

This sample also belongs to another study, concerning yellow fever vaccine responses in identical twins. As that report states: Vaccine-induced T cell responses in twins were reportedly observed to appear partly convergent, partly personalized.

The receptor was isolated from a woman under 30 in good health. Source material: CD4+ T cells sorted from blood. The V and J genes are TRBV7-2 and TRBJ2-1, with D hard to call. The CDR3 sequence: CASSSSPSRVNEQFF. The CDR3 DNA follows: TGTGCCAGCAGCTCCTCGCCATCGCGTGTAAATGAGCAGTTCTTC. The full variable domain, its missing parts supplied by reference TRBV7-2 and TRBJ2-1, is GAGVSQSPSNKVTEKGKDVELRCDPISGHTALYWYRQSLGQGLEFLIYFQGNSAPDKSGLPSDRFSAERTGGSVSTLTIQRTQQEDSAVYLCASSSSPSRVNEQFFGPGTRLTVL.